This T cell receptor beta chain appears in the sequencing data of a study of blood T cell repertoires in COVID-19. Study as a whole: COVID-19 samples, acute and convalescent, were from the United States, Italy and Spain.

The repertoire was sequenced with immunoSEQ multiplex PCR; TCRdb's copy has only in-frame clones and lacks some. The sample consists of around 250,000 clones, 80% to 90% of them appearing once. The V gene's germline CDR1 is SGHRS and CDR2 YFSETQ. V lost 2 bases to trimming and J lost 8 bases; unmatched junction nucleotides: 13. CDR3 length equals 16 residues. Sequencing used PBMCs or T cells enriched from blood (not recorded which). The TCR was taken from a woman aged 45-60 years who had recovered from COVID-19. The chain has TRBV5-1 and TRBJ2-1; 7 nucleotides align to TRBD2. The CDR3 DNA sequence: TGCGCCAGCAGCTTAGGAACGGGAGGACGGTCAGATGAGCAGTTCTTC. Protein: CASSLGTGGRSDEQFF.